Listed here are 30 T cell receptor beta chains from one sample, sequenced in a study of T cell responses to AZD1222 COVID-19 vaccine. Assay used: immunoSEQ multiplex PCR; TCRdb lists only in-frame clones, some missing. The repertoire holds approximately 92,000 clones, with about 90% as singletons. Material: peripheral blood, obtained on day 0 of AZD1222 vaccination. These receptors were collected from an adult in good health.

This rearrangement joins TRBV11-2 to TRBJ1-1, with a tentative D call TRBD1 (6 bases). V was cut by 5 bases and J by 1 base, with 8 bases left in between. Per germline, CDR1 SGHAT and CDR2 FQNNGV. CDR3 length: 13 amino acids. The CDR3 DNA sequence: TGTGCCAGCAGCACACAGGGGAACACTGAAGCTTTCTTT. Protein product: CASSTQGNTEAFF.

This clone was seen a handful of times. This chain joins TRBV19 and TRBJ2-1; perhaps TRBD2 as D (5 bases). Between the trimmed V and J ends, which lost 2 bases and 7 bases, there was a span of 18 bases. This CDR3 has 16 residues. Germline V gene lookup returns CDR1 LNHDA and CDR2 SQIVND (reference sequence). This CDR3 reads CASSIMDSSGHNEQFF. The CDR3, as DNA: TGTGCCAGTAGTATAATGGACTCCAGCGGCCATAATGAGCAGTTCTTC.

The rearrangement joins TRBV9 to TRBJ2-7; D may correspond to TRBD1 or TRBD2 (5 bases each). This CDR3 has 13 amino acids. The V gene lost 1 base and the J gene lost 6 bases, with 11 bases spanning the gap. Germline loops: CDR1 SGDLS, CDR2 YYNGEE. The CDR3: CASSVRGATEQYF. The CDR3 DNA is TGTGCCAGCAGCGTAAGGGGAGCCACCGAGCAGTACTTC.

This rearrangement joins TRBV7-8 to TRBJ1-6; 7 bases are shared with TRBD1. Germline V gives CDR1 SGHVS, CDR2 FQNEAQ. The CDR3 runs 16 residues. The junction had 6 bases not matched to a gene; V was cut back by 1 base and J by 6 bases. Here the CDR3 reads CASSLVQTGTNSPLHF. CDR3 coding DNA: TGTGCCAGCAGCTTAGTCCAGACAGGGACTAATTCACCCCTCCACTTT.

This chain links TRBV7-3 with TRBJ2-3, with 7 bases aligning to TRBD2. With V trimmed by 3 bases and J by 4 bases, 7 bases remained unmatched. Germline CDR1 SGHTA, CDR2 FQGTGA. The CDR3 consists of 15 residues. Written as DNA, the CDR3 is TGTGCCAGCAGCTTCGGATTTAGCGGGTCAGATACGCAGTATTTT. Residues: CASSFGFSGSDTQYF.

The chain carries TRBV11-3 and TRBJ2-5; D gene uncertain. V lost 5 bases, J lost 5 bases, and 12 bases lay in between. The CDR3 covers 13 residues. Looked up from germline, CDR1 is SGHNT and CDR2 is YENEEA. The CDR3 DNA reads TGTGCCAGCAGCCCTGGTGTGTCGGAGACCCAGTACTTC. This gives the protein CASSPGVSETQYF.

The J gene is TRBJ2-3, the V gene TRBV6-2 or TRBV6-3; 10 nucleotides agree with TRBD2. V was clipped by 6 bases and J by 4 bases; unmatched bases: 7. Germline CDR1 and CDR2: MNHEY and SVGEGT. This CDR3 has 15 residues. The CDR3 here is CASSRSGGAADTQYF. Written as DNA, the CDR3 is TGTGCCAGCAGCCGAAGCGGGGGGGCGGCAGATACGCAGTATTTT.

The V and J genes are TRBV15 and TRBJ1-6; 9 bases are a match to TRBD1. The V gene's germline CDR1 is LNHNV and CDR2 YYDKDF (reference sequence). V trimming: 6 bases; J trimming: 7 bases; junction bases outside the gene matches: 4. The CDR3 is made up of 14 amino acids. CDR3 loop: CATRRGQGNSPLHF. The CDR3, as DNA: TGTGCCACCAGAAGGGGACAGGGAAATTCACCCCTCCACTTT.

The chain uses TRBV2 and TRBJ2-1; tentatively, D is TRBD2 (5 bases). The CDR3 contains 15 residues. Germline assignment: CDR1 SNHLY and CDR2 FYNNEI. V dropped 9 bases and J dropped 2 bases, with 17 bases sitting between them. The CDR3 bases are TGTGCCAGTATTACGGGGTCTAGCCCCTACAATGAGCAGTTCTTC. Its translation: CASITGSSPYNEQFF.

V is TRBV2 and J is TRBJ1-2; no firm D call. Germline V CDR1 and CDR2: SNHLY, FYNNEI. Between the trimmed V and J ends, which lost 2 bases and 4 bases, there was a span of 14 bases. The CDR3 loop spans 15 amino acids. The CDR3 spells CASSELGQTFYGYTF. CDR3 nucleotide sequence: TGTGCCAGCAGTGAACTCGGCCAGACCTTCTATGGCTACACCTTC.

The table lists this clone with a few counts. The chain joins TRBV12-3 or TRBV12-4 to TRBJ1-4; a weak D match, TRBD1 (6 bases). Trimming shortened V by 3 bases and J by 10 bases, and 12 bases separated the two germline ends. The CDR3 is 13 amino acids. CDR3 sequence: CASSFGGAVKLFF. The CDR3 DNA sequence: TGTGCCAGCAGTTTTGGGGGCGCGGTAAAACTGTTTTTT.

This rearrangement joins TRBV5-1 to TRBJ2-1; 12 bases agree with TRBD2. The V gene's germline CDR1 is SGHRS and CDR2 YFSETQ. The CDR3 consists of 15 residues. The trim removed 0 bases at V and 10 bases at J, leaving 5 bases unmatched. The CDR3 nucleotides read TGCGCCAGCAGCTTGGGACTAGCGGGAGTCAGAGAGCAGTTCTTC. It encodes CASSLGLAGVREQFF.

The chain employs TRBV19 and TRBJ1-3; 7 bases are a match to TRBD1. Looked up from germline, CDR1 is LNHDA and CDR2 is SQIVND (reference sequence). Losses at the gene ends were 6 bases for V and 5 bases for J; bases not matched to a gene: 10. This CDR3 spans 15 amino acids. The chain's CDR3 is CASSNPSTGRNTIYF. For the CDR3, the DNA is TGTGCCAGTAGCAACCCCTCGACAGGGAGAAACACCATATATTTT.

The gene calls are TRBV18 and TRBJ1-1; the match to TRBD1 covers 9 bases. CDR1 and CDR2 from the germline V gene are KGHSH and LQKENI. The V gene end was trimmed by 3 bases and the J gene end by 3 bases; junction bases not matched to a gene: 8. The CDR3 loop spans 16 amino acids. CDR3 in DNA: TGTGCCAGCTCACCTTTGGGACAGGGCGGTTACACTGAAGCTTTCTTT. Its translation: CASSPLGQGGYTEAFF.

V usage is TRBV7-9 and J usage is TRBJ1-4; the D is unclear. The CDR3 is 16 residues long. The V gene's germline CDR1 is SEHNR and CDR2 FQNEAQ (reference sequence). V lost 5 bases to trimming and J lost 8 bases, with 21 bases between them. This chain's CDR3 is CASSLGVGRPSEKLFF. CDR3 sequence (DNA): TGTGCCAGCAGCCTCGGGGTCGGACGGCCTTCGGAAAAACTGTTTTTT.

V gene TRBV29-1 combines with J gene TRBJ2-1; 10 bases are a match to TRBD1. In germline, CDR1 is SQVTM, CDR2 ANQGSEA. Trimming cost V 7 bases and J 7 bases; bases outside gene matches: 7. The CDR3 totals 13 residues. CDR3: CSAPGQGMNEQFF. The CDR3 DNA is TGCAGCGCTCCGGGACAGGGGATGAATGAGCAGTTCTTC.

This clone came up once. The rearrangement uses TRBV9 and TRBJ1-4; D remains ambiguous. In germline, CDR1 is SGDLS, CDR2 YYNGEE. V lost 5 bases, J lost 6 bases, and 11 bases lay in between. This CDR3 contains 13 residues. This chain's CDR3 is CASSLTADEKLFF. The CDR3 coding sequence is TGTGCCAGCAGTCTTACGGCGGATGAAAAACTGTTTTTT.

The chain joins TRBV6-1 to TRBJ2-7, with 9 bases that match TRBD2. The CDR3 is 16 residues long. Germline CDR1 reads MNHNS; CDR2 reads SASEGT. V lost 1 base to trimming and J lost 6 bases; unmatched junction nucleotides: 10. The CDR3 DNA reads as TGTGCCAGCAGTGAAGTATTAGCGGGGGCCTCTCGCGAGCAGTACTTC. Amino acid sequence: CASSEVLAGASREQYF.

The rearrangement uses TRBV11-2 and TRBJ1-1; TRBD1 agrees at 7 bases. This CDR3 is 13 amino acids long. Trimming removed 5 bases from V and 1 base from J; junction bases left unmatched: 1. In germline, CDR1 is SGHAT, CDR2 FQNNGV. The CDR3 nucleotides are TGTGCCAGCAGCCGGGACAGGAACACTGAAGCTTTCTTT. Translated, it gives CASSRDRNTEAFF.

This chain connects TRBV19 to TRBJ1-5; D not resolved. The germline V gene encodes CDR1 LNHDA and CDR2 SQIVND (reference sequence). The CDR3 covers 15 residues. Trimming removed 8 bases from V and 2 bases from J, with 16 bases in between. CDR3 sequence: CASANKGAGNQPQHF. As DNA, the CDR3 is TGTGCCAGTGCCAACAAAGGAGCTGGCAATCAGCCCCAGCATTTT.

By share of the sample, this clone is large (0.1 to 1%). This chain uses TRBV14 with TRBJ1-1, with D unclear. V lost 4 bases and J 3 bases, leaving 24 bases between the germline ends. The length of the CDR3 is 18 residues. Per germline, CDR1 SGHDN and CDR2 FVKESK. The CDR3 loop reads CASSRHQTPGTADTEAFF. In nucleotides, the CDR3 is TGTGCCAGCAGCCGACACCAAACCCCGGGAACAGCCGACACTGAAGCTTTCTTT. The full variable domain, rest sourced from reference TRBV14 and TRBJ1-1, is EAGVTQFPSHSVIEKGQTVTLRCDPISGHDNLYWYRRVMGKEIKFLLHFVKESKQDESGMPNNRFLAERTGGTYSTLKVQPAELEDSGVYFCASSRHQTPGTADTEAFFGQGTRLTVV.

The chain has TRBV7-9 and TRBJ1-4; TRBD1 matches at 11 bases. With V trimmed by 2 bases and J by 7 bases, 6 bases remained unmatched. Germline assignment: CDR1 SEHNR and CDR2 FQNEAQ (reference sequence). This CDR3 is built from 16 residues. The CDR3 DNA is TGTGCCAGCAGCTTATCTGGGACAGGGGGGACTGAAAAACTGTTTTTT. This gives the protein CASSLSGTGGTEKLFF.

The gene calls are TRBV10-3 and TRBJ1-4; D might be TRBD1 (5 bases). The germline V and J ends were trimmed by 4 bases and 4 bases, with 10 bases remaining between them. The CDR3 loop spans 14 amino acids. Looked up from germline, CDR1 is ENHRY and CDR2 is SYGVKD. The CDR3 here is CAISAARDNEKLFF. As DNA, the CDR3 is TGTGCCATCAGTGCAGCCAGGGATAATGAAAAACTGTTTTTT.

On this clone itself: Mismatch with germline at one junction end may stem from a read error. This chain uses TRBV5-1 with TRBJ1-2; 9 bases agree with TRBD1. The CDR3 has 16 residues. CDR1 and CDR2 from the germline V gene are SGHRS and YFSETQ. The CDR3 DNA is TGCGCCAGCAGCTTGGGGGGGGGCCGGGACAGGGCCCTACCCCGCTTC. This gives the protein CASSLGGGRDRALPRF.

V usage is TRBV19 and J usage is TRBJ1-2, with 11 bases matching TRBD1. Trimming cost V 6 bases and J 10 bases; bases outside gene matches: 10. Germline V gene sequence: CDR1 LNHDA, CDR2 SQIVND (reference sequence). There are 14 residues in the CDR3. The CDR3 spells CASRRLGQGEDYTF. DNA for the CDR3: TGTGCCAGTAGGCGACTGGGACAGGGGGAGGACTACACCTTC.

In its sample, this clone was seen a few times. The chain employs TRBV15 and TRBJ1-2; D not resolved. V was pared by 3 bases and J by 0 bases, with 5 bases between. This CDR3 is 13 amino acids long. Germline CDR1 reads LNHNV; CDR2 reads YYDKDF (reference sequence). The chain's CDR3 is CATSSSSNYGYTF. The CDR3 DNA reads TGTGCCACCAGCAGTTCCTCTAACTATGGCTACACCTTC.

The chain combines TRBV6-2 or TRBV6-3 with TRBJ1-1; D uncertain. In germline, CDR1 is MNHEY, CDR2 SVGEGT. The CDR3 is made up of 14 amino acids. Trimming stripped 4 bases from V and 0 bases from J, with 9 bases between. CDR3 protein: CASSSIVVNTEAFF. CDR3 nucleotides: TGTGCCAGCAGTTCTATAGTGGTGAACACTGAAGCTTTCTTT.

The V gene is TRBV9, the J gene TRBJ2-4; TRBD2 agrees at 10 bases. The CDR3 covers 15 residues. CDR1 is SGDLS and CDR2 is YYNGEE in the germline V gene. J was trimmed by 0 bases and V by 3 bases; bases with no gene match: 0. The CDR3 sequence is CASSGLAGAKNIQYF. The CDR3 DNA follows: TGTGCCAGCAGCGGACTAGCGGGAGCCAAAAACATTCAGTACTTC.

The J gene is TRBJ1-1, the V gene TRBV11-3; D is ambiguous. CDR1 and CDR2 from the germline V gene are SGHNT and YENEEA. Trimming took off 5 bases at V and 6 bases at J, with 10 bases between the two ends. The CDR3 covers 12 residues. CDR3 in amino acids: CASSHGYAEAFF. CDR3 sequence (DNA): TGTGCCAGCAGCCACGGATACGCTGAAGCTTTCTTT.

The chain links TRBV7-2 to TRBJ1-2; 10 nucleotides line up with TRBD1. The germline V gene has CDR1 SGHTA and CDR2 FQGNSA. The ends lost 2 bases at V and 8 bases at J; junction bases unmatched: 8. The CDR3 runs to 15 residues. The CDR3 coding sequence is TGTGCCAGCAGCTTAATGCGACAGGGGGCGCGGGGCTACACCTTC. This translates into CASSLMRQGARGYTF.